The rows below give T cell receptor beta chains drawn from one sample of a study of blood T cells in healthy people across ages. One entry per CDR3 protein, called by TCRdb with MiXCR from the 5' RACE reads. The sample includes some 1.4 million distinct CDR3 sequences, around 42% seen only once; the top ten take around 8%. The sample taken for sequencing was blood. Every receptor here comes from a woman aged 18 to 35 in good health. Each CDR3 is given with its conserved first and last residue. D genes are given only for firm matches. Only some rows state a clone size, as once, few, many or a class for expanded clones.

D,V,size,J,DNA,CDR3
NA,TRBV4-2,few,TRBJ1-1,TGTGCCAGCAGCCAAGATCCGGGAAATGGGGGGACCATGAACACTGAAGCTTTCTTT,CASSQDPGNGGTMNTEAFF
NA,TRBV28,NA,TRBJ2-2,TGTGCCAGCAGTACTCGTGGGGCCTACACCGGGGAGCTGTTTTTT,CASSTRGAYTGELFF
NA,TRBV20-1,NA,TRBJ2-1,TGCAGTGCTCCCTACAGGAACAATGAGCAGTTCTTC,CSAPYRNNEQFF
NA,TRBV12-3/TRBV12-4,NA,TRBJ2-1,TGTGCCAGCAAGGGTGGCAATGAGCAGTTCTTC,CASKGGNEQFF
NA,TRBV2,NA,TRBJ2-7,TGTGCCGGCTCATCCCATGGCTCCCCCTACGAGCAGTACTTC,CAGSSHGSPYEQYF
NA,TRBV30,NA,TRBJ2-7,TGTGCCTGGGACAGCCTCTCCTACGAGCAGTACTTC,CAWDSLSYEQYF
NA,TRBV16,NA,TRBJ2-3,TGTGCCAGCAGCCAATCGACAGGGCTTATCGGGAGGGCCCTCTCAGATACGCAGTATTTT,CASSQSTGLIGRALSDTQYF
NA,TRBV4-1,NA,TRBJ2-7,TGCGCCAGCAGCCACCCGGACGGGACCGAGCAGTACTTC,CASSHPDGTEQYF
NA,TRBV27,NA,TRBJ1-2,TGTGCCAGCAGTTTAACCGGGCCAGACTATGGCTACACCTTC,CASSLTGPDYGYTF
NA,TRBV7-2,NA,TRBJ1-2,TGTGCCAGCAGCTTAGCGCTGACGGATGCTAACTATGGCTACACCTTC,CASSLALTDANYGYTF
TRBD1,TRBV6-6,few,TRBJ1-5,TGTGCCAGCAGTCTGGGACAGGCCGGCAATCAGCCCCAGCATTTT,CASSLGQAGNQPQHF
NA,TRBV20-1,few,TRBJ1-2,TGCAGTGCTAGATCGGCGACCGATACGCTATATGGCTACACCTTC,CSARSATDTLYGYTF
NA,TRBV9,few,TRBJ2-4,TGTGCCAGCAGCGCATCAGGCGACGGCATTCAGTACTTC,CASSASGDGIQYF
NA,TRBV6-5,NA,TRBJ1-5,TGTGCCAGCAGGACAGGAGTGGGCAATCAGCCCCAGCATTTT,CASRTGVGNQPQHF
NA,TRBV28,few,TRBJ2-5,TGTGCCAGCAGTTTACGGGCTAGGCAAGAGACCCAGTACTTC,CASSLRARQETQYF
TRBD2,TRBV4-1,NA,TRBJ2-7,TGCGCCAGCAGCCGAGGGACTAGCGGGAGCTTCTACGAGCAGTACTTC,CASSRGTSGSFYEQYF
TRBD1,TRBV12-3/TRBV12-4,NA,TRBJ2-5,TGTGCCAGCAGCCCCAGGACAGGACTCGGGGAGACCCAGTACTTC,CASSPRTGLGETQYF
NA,TRBV12-3/TRBV12-4,NA,TRBJ1-5,TGTGCCAGCAGTTTAATTGGTCAGGGTCTACATCAGCCCCAGCATTTT,CASSLIGQGLHQPQHF
NA,TRBV27,NA,TRBJ1-2,TGTGCCAGCAGATACCCCGGCCTCGGCTACACCTTC,CASRYPGLGYTF
NA,TRBV12-3/TRBV12-4,NA,TRBJ2-6,TGTGCCAGCAGTTTTCAAATCGGTCTCCGCTCTGGGGCCAACGTCCTGACTTTC,CASSFQIGLRSGANVLTF
TRBD1,TRBV30,few,TRBJ2-1,TGTGCCCAAAACCGGGACAGGATCTACAATGAGCAGTTCTTC,CAQNRDRIYNEQFF
NA,TRBV11-2,NA,TRBJ1-1,TGTGCCAGCAGCTTAGTGGGCTTAGGGCGAGACACTGAAGCTTTCTTT,CASSLVGLGRDTEAFF
NA,TRBV5-1,NA,TRBJ2-7,TGCGCCAGCAGCTTGGATTTCGGGTACGAGCAGTACTTC,CASSLDFGYEQYF
TRBD2,TRBV13,NA,TRBJ2-2,TGTGCCAGCAGCTCCCTGTCCACTAGCGGTCAGAACACCGGGGAGCTGTTTTTT,CASSSLSTSGQNTGELFF
NA,TRBV20-1,NA,TRBJ2-1,TGCAGTGCTAGATCAGAGACCCAGTTCTTC,CSARSETQFF
NA,TRBV20-1,few,TRBJ2-7,TGCAGTGCTGATTGGGGGGTCGGTCTAGCCTACGAGCAGTACTTC,CSADWGVGLAYEQYF
NA,TRBV12-5,NA,TRBJ1-1,TGTGCTAGTGTTTGGGGCCTGAACACTGAAGCTTTCTTT,CASVWGLNTEAFF
NA,TRBV6-2/TRBV6-3,NA,TRBJ1-2,TGTGCCAGCAGACAATCGGGGGCGGACTATGGCTACACCTTC,CASRQSGADYGYTF
NA,TRBV12-3/TRBV12-4,NA,TRBJ1-6,TGTGCCAGCAGCCGGCACGAAAATTCACCCCTCCACTTT,CASSRHENSPLHF
NA,TRBV6-5,NA,TRBJ1-2,TGTGCCAGCAGTTACTCTAGAGAAGTCGGGTCTGCTGGCTACACCTTC,CASSYSREVGSAGYTF
NA,TRBV20-1,few,TRBJ2-1,TGCAGTGCTACAGGACTGAACTCCTACAATGAGCAGTTCTTC,CSATGLNSYNEQFF
TRBD2,TRBV28,NA,TRBJ2-7,TGTGCCAGCAGTTTACTAGGACTAGCGGGGCACGGAAGCTACGAGCAGTACTTC,CASSLLGLAGHGSYEQYF
NA,TRBV6-5,few,TRBJ2-7,TGTGCCAGCAGCGGACTCGTTAACTACGAGCAGTACTTC,CASSGLVNYEQYF
NA,TRBV2,few,TRBJ2-7,TGTGCCAGCAGTGAAGATAGGGGCCCTTCCTACGAGCAGTACTTC,CASSEDRGPSYEQYF
TRBD2,TRBV7-3,NA,TRBJ2-3,TGTGCCAGCAGCTTATTTGGGGGGGAGCTAGATACGCAGTATTTT,CASSLFGGELDTQYF
NA,TRBV9,NA,TRBJ2-3,TGTGCCAGCAGCGTAGGCCCCCCCCACGGGGATACGCAGTATTTT,CASSVGPPHGDTQYF
NA,TRBV4-1,NA,TRBJ2-5,TGCGCCGGCAGCCAAGTCTCAGGACATGAGCAGTACTTC,CAGSQVSGHEQYF
NA,TRBV7-9,NA,TRBJ1-2,TGTGCCAGCAGCGTAGGGTGGGGGAAGACCGGCTACACCTTC,CASSVGWGKTGYTF
TRBD2,TRBV6-1,NA,TRBJ2-1,TGTGCCAGCAGTCCTCTAGCGGAGGAGTTCTTC,CASSPLAEEFF
TRBD2,TRBV20-1,NA,TRBJ2-7,TGCAGTGCGGAAAGTGGGCCTAGCGGTAACTACGAGCAGTACTTC,CSAESGPSGNYEQYF
NA,TRBV5-1,NA,TRBJ1-6,TGCGCCAGCAGCTTATCCACACTGGGGGGTAATTCACCCCTCCACTTT,CASSLSTLGGNSPLHF
NA,TRBV7-8,NA,TRBJ1-6,TGTGCCAGCAGCTTAGCTGAGGGGAATTCACCCCTCCACTTT,CASSLAEGNSPLHF
NA,TRBV20-1,NA,TRBJ2-1,TGCAGTGCCCTTGGGACCGCCCACAATGAGCAGTTCTTC,CSALGTAHNEQFF
TRBD1,TRBV2,many,TRBJ2-1,TGTGCCAGCAGTGAACAGGGGGCGCGGAATGAGCAGTTCTTC,CASSEQGARNEQFF
NA,TRBV4-2,NA,TRBJ2-1,TGTGCCAGCAGCCAAGATGAACAGGTGGAGACCCAGTTCTTC,CASSQDEQVETQFF
NA,TRBV27,NA,TRBJ2-1,TGTGCCATCGGAGAGGGGCGCTCCTACAATGAGCAGTTCTTC,CAIGEGRSYNEQFF
NA,TRBV29-1,NA,TRBJ1-2,TGCAGCGTTGGGTCGGACAACTATGGCTACACCTTC,CSVGSDNYGYTF